A single sample is the source of the 10 T cell receptor beta chains below, sequenced in a study of shared clonotypes between healthy human individuals. The method was immunoSEQ multiplex PCR; TCRdb's version includes in-frame clones alone and lacks a portion of them. The data show over 1.5 million clones, 95% to 99% seen once. The specimen was naive CD4+ T cells sorted from blood. Documented subset: CD45RA+ positively selected. Receptors originate from a man younger than 40 in good health.

The chain recombines TRBV5-4 with TRBJ2-1, with 16 bases fitting TRBD2. V lost 0 bases, J lost 4 bases, and 10 bases stayed unmatched. Germline V gene data show CDR1 as SGHNT and CDR2 as YYREEE (reference sequence). The CDR3 extends over 20 amino acids. The CDR3 spells CASSLARGTSGRAGYNEQFF. The CDR3, as DNA: TGTGCCAGCAGCTTGGCCCGGGGGACTAGCGGGAGGGCCGGTTACAATGAGCAGTTCTTC. Filled out from reference TRBV5-4 and TRBJ2-1, the complete variable domain reads ETGVTQSPTHLIKTRGQQVTLRCSSQSGHNTVSWYQQALGQGPQFIFQYYREEENGRGNFPPRFSGLQFPNYSSELNVNALELDDSALYLCASSLARGTSGRAGYNEQFFGPGTRLTVL.

This rearrangement joins TRBV7-9 to TRBJ1-2; D possibly corresponds to TRBD1 (6 bases). Per the germline V gene, CDR1 is SEHNR and CDR2 is FQNEAQ (reference sequence). This CDR3 comprises 15 residues. The V end lost 5 bases, the J end lost 6 bases, and 19 bases lay between the germline ends. The CDR3 sequence is CASSPLVGARDGYTF. For the CDR3, the DNA is TGTGCCAGCAGCCCATTGGTGGGGGCGAGGGATGGCTACACCTTC.

The rearrangement joins TRBV30 to TRBJ2-2, with TRBD1 matching over 9 bases. Germline CDR1 is GTSNPN and CDR2 is SVGIG (reference sequence). The V and J ends lost 3 bases and 6 bases, in that order; junction bases with no gene match: 11. The CDR3 is made up of 16 amino acids. The CDR3 region has the DNA TGTGCCTGGAGGAAAACCGGGACAGGGACGGCCGGGGAGCTGTTTTTT. As protein: CAWRKTGTGTAGELFF.

The rearrangement joins TRBV18 to TRBJ1-1; D is possibly TRBD1 (6 bases). V shed 2 bases and J shed 3 bases, with 13 bases lying between them. The CDR3 has 15 amino acids. Germline V CDR1 and CDR2: KGHSH, LQKENI. CDR3 DNA: TGTGCCAGCTCACCATTAGCGGCAGGGGACACTGAAGCTTTCTTT. It codes for CASSPLAAGDTEAFF.

The genes are TRBV18 and TRBJ2-1; TRBD1 might be the D (5 bases). Trimming removed 2 bases at V and 2 bases at J, with 13 bases between. Germline V lookup: CDR1 KGHSH, CDR2 LQKENI. This CDR3 is 16 amino acids long. DNA for the CDR3: TGTGCCAGCTCACCAGAGGCAGGGAATACCTACAATGAGCAGTTCTTC. Its translation is CASSPEAGNTYNEQFF.

Worth noting for this clone: The same CDR3 can be traced to other DNA sequences in this sample. This rearrangement joins TRBV7-2 to TRBJ2-7; no firm D call. This CDR3 is 11 amino acids long. CDR1 and CDR2 from the germline V gene are SGHTA and FQGNSA. Deletions cut 5 bases from V and 4 bases from J, with 6 bases between. CDR3 sequence (DNA): TGTGCCAGCAGCCCTTTATACGAGCAGTACTTC. This codes for CASSPLYEQYF.

This clone showed up just once. Other DNA sequences in this sample translate to the same CDR3. The chain is built from TRBV7-2 and TRBJ2-3; D uncertain. The CDR3 contains 13 residues. The V and J ends lost 4 bases and 4 bases respectively, with 9 bases between them. CDR1 and CDR2 from the germline V gene are SGHTA and FQGNSA. The CDR3 DNA sequence: TGTGCCAGCAGCTCCCGGGTCCCAGATACGCAGTATTTT. Amino acids: CASSSRVPDTQYF.

This clone has only one observation. The chain links TRBV6-1 to TRBJ2-2; D remains unclear. Germline V lookup: CDR1 MNHNS, CDR2 SASEGT. V gave up 6 bases and J gave up 1 base, with 9 bases separating them. The length of the CDR3 is 14 residues. In nucleotides, the CDR3 is TGTGCCAGCAGGCAGCTTCGGAACACCGGGGAGCTGTTTTTT. This gives the protein CASRQLRNTGELFF.

The chain links TRBV11-2 to TRBJ2-1; 8 bases agree with TRBD2. The V gene end was trimmed by 7 bases and the J gene end by 6 bases; junction bases not matched to a gene: 11. Germline V CDR1 and CDR2: SGHAT, FQNNGV. CDR3 length equals 15 residues. The CDR3 DNA is TGTGCCAGCAAAAAACCGGGACTAGGTTCCAATGAGCAGTTCTTC. Translating it yields CASKKPGLGSNEQFF.

The rearrangement joins TRBV4-1 to TRBJ2-3; 7 nucleotides agree with TRBD2. J gave up 7 bases and V 0 bases, and 13 bases lay outside the gene matches. The CDR3 length is 17 residues. Germline V lookup: CDR1 MGHRA, CDR2 YSYEKL. The CDR3 here is CASSQEKTGGPKNTQYF. The CDR3 nucleotides read TGCGCCAGCAGCCAAGAAAAAACGGGAGGCCCGAAGAATACGCAGTATTTT.